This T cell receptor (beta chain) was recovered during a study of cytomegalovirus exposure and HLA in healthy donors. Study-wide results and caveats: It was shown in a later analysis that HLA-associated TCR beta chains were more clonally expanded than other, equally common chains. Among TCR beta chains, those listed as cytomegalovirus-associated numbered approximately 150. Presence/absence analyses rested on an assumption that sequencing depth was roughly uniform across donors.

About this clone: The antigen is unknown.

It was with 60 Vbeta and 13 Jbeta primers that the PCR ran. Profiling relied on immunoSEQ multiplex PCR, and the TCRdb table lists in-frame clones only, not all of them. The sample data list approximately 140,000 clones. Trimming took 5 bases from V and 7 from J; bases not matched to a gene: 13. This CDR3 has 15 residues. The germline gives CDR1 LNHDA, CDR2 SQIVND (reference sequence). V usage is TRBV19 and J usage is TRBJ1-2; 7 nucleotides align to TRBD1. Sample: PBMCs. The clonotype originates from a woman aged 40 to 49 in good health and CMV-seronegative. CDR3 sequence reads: CASSPMDRRTSGYTF. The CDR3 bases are TGTGCCAGTAGTCCGATGGACAGGCGAACTAGTGGCTACACCTTC.